Listed below are T cell receptor beta chains from one sample, sequenced in a study of T cell responses to AZD1222 COVID-19 vaccine. Clones were read by immunoSEQ multiplex PCR, and TCRdb kept only the in-frame ones, dropping some. The sample has 55,000 to 65,000 clones, 70% to 80% seen once; the top ten hold around 5%. This material consisted of peripheral blood, taken 28 days after the second AZD1222 dose. These receptors all come from an adult who received the AZD1222 COVID-19 vaccine. CDR3s include the opening cysteine and the closing phenylalanine or tryptophan. The D gene is left open where the match is weak. For some rows the clone size is stated as once, few or many, or as a class when expanded; others skip it.

clone_size d_call j_call v_call cdr3_aa cdr3_nt
few TRBD2 TRBJ2-1 TRBV11-2 CASSSRSGGQDEQFF TGTGCCAGCAGCAGCCGGTCGGGGGGGCAGGATGAGCAGTTCTTC
- - TRBJ1-2 TRBV7-2 CASSSGRTYGYTF TGTGCCAGCAGCTCGGGACGGACATATGGCTACACCTTC
- - TRBJ1-3 TRBV3-1/TRBV3-2 CASSLTGSSGNTIYF TGTGCCAGCAGCCTGACCGGGTCCTCTGGAAACACCATATATTTT
- - TRBJ1-4 TRBV28 CASSLWWSRMGRVEKLFF TGTGCCAGCAGTTTGTGGTGGAGTCGGATGGGCAGGGTTGAAAAACTGTTTTTT
- - TRBJ1-3 TRBV6-6 CASRPSSGNTIYF TGTGCCAGCAGACCAAGCTCTGGAAACACCATATATTTT
- - TRBJ1-2 TRBV6-6 CASSYDSLYGYTF TGTGCCAGCAGTTATGACAGTCTCTATGGCTACACCTTC
- - TRBJ2-2 TRBV5-1 CASSLLGANTGELFF TGCGCCAGCAGCTTGTTAGGGGCGAACACCGGGGAGCTGTTTTTT
- - TRBJ2-1 TRBV6-5 CASSQQGMSYNEQFF TGTGCCAGCAGTCAACAGGGTATGTCCTACAATGAGCAGTTCTTC
- TRBD2 TRBJ2-1 TRBV5-1 CASSWGTSGLSYNEQFF TGCGCCAGCTCCTGGGGGACTAGCGGCCTATCCTACAATGAGCAGTTCTTC
- - TRBJ1-4 TRBV21-1 CASISEISNEKLFF TGTGCCAGCATATCGGAGATTTCTAATGAAAAACTGTTTTTT
few TRBD1 TRBJ1-2 TRBV2 CASSHTGVDGYTF TGTGCCAGCAGTCACACAGGGGTCGATGGCTACACCTTC
- TRBD2 TRBJ2-3 TRBV11-2 CASSLVPGRRGGWTDTQYF TGTGCCAGCAGCTTAGTCCCAGGGCGACGGGGGGGCTGGACAGATACGCAGTATTTT
- TRBD1 TRBJ1-2 TRBV6-5 CASSDRDRRSNGYTF TGTGCCAGCAGCGACCGGGACAGACGATCTAATGGCTACACCTTC
once TRBD1 TRBJ1-5 TRBV2 CASSELTGGAGWTQPQHF TGTGCCAGCAGTGAACTAACAGGGGGCGCGGGATGGACACAGCCCCAGCATTTT
- - TRBJ1-5 TRBV10-3 CAISERGTQPQHF TGTGCCATCAGCGAACGAGGGACTCAGCCCCAGCATTTT
- TRBD1 TRBJ2-7 TRBV2 CASLRQGSSYEQYF TGTGCCAGCCTTCGACAGGGGAGCTCCTACGAGCAGTACTTC
- - TRBJ2-5 TRBV7-8 CASSLEHPTALETQYF TGTGCCAGCAGCTTAGAACACCCGACAGCCTTAGAGACCCAGTACTTC
- TRBD2 TRBJ2-7 TRBV28 CASSLGTSVAYEQYF TGTGCCAGCAGCTTAGGGACTAGTGTCGCCTACGAGCAGTACTTC
- TRBD1 TRBJ2-2 TRBV5-5 CASRTTGLYTGELFF TGTGCCAGCAGAACGACAGGGTTGTACACCGGGGAGCTGTTTTTT
- - TRBJ2-7 TRBV11-1 CASSLEGSLVGEQYF TGTGCCAGCAGCTTAGAGGGGAGCCTGGTAGGAGAGCAGTACTTC
once - TRBJ1-1 TRBV3-1/TRBV3-2 CASSQDLRFRARGNTEAFF TGTGCCAGCAGCCAAGACCTTCGTTTCCGGGCCAGGGGGAACACTGAAGCTTTCTTT
- - TRBJ2-6 TRBV19 CASSIWRGAGANVLTF TGTGCCAGTAGTATATGGAGGGGCGCTGGGGCCAACGTCCTGACTTTC
- TRBD1 TRBJ1-1 TRBV3-1/TRBV3-2 CASSHDPGGGGTEAFF TGTGCCAGCAGCCACGACCCAGGGGGTGGGGGAACTGAAGCTTTCTTT
once TRBD2 TRBJ2-3 TRBV7-2 CASSFLAGEADTQYF TGTGCCAGCAGCTTCCTAGCGGGAGAAGCCGATACGCAGTATTTT
- - TRBJ1-4 TRBV12-3/TRBV12-4 CASSQGGGEKLFF TGTGCCAGCAGCCAAGGAGGGGGAGAAAAACTGTTTTTT
few - TRBJ2-2 TRBV27 CASSFAGAHGTGELFF TGTGCCAGCAGTTTTGCGGGGGCCCATGGCACCGGGGAGCTGTTTTTT
few - TRBJ2-5 TRBV5-4 CASSLGGQETQYF TGTGCCAGCAGCTTGGGAGGGCAAGAGACCCAGTACTTC
- TRBD1 TRBJ1-5 TRBV19 CASSTTGGWGQPQHF TGTGCCAGTAGTACTACAGGGGGATGGGGTCAGCCCCAGCATTTT
- TRBD1 TRBJ1-6 TRBV5-4 CASSLGGGKWNSPLHF TGTGCCAGCAGCTTGGGAGGGGGCAAATGGAATTCACCCCTCCACTTT
few - TRBJ1-1 TRBV10-2 CASSDQVEAFF TGCGCCAGCAGTGATCAGGTTGAAGCTTTCTTT
- - TRBJ1-4 TRBV11-3 CASSLLRTNEKLFF TGTGCCAGCAGCTTGCTCCGAACGAATGAAAAACTGTTTTTT
- - TRBJ1-2 TRBV5-6 CASSLQGWYTF TGTGCCAGCAGCTTACAGGGATGGTACACCTTC
- - TRBJ2-1 TRBV19 CASSMPMLRGEKNEQFF TGTGCCAGTAGTATGCCCATGTTACGTGGGGAGAAGAATGAGCAGTTCTTC
- - TRBJ2-1 TRBV7-2 CASSSDRRGEQFF TGTGCCAGCAGCTCGGACAGGCGGGGCGAGCAGTTCTTC
- - TRBJ1-3 TRBV3-1/TRBV3-2 CASSPFGGYTGNTIYF TGTGCCAGCAGCCCATTTGGGGGATACACTGGAAACACCATATATTTT
- TRBD1 TRBJ2-7 TRBV10-3 CAISERRTGKTYEQYF TGTGCCATCAGTGAGAGGAGGACAGGGAAAACCTACGAGCAGTACTTC
- - TRBJ1-1 TRBV19 CASSIVGEMNTEAFF TGTGCCAGTAGTATAGTCGGGGAAATGAACACTGAAGCTTTCTTT
- - TRBJ1-4 TRBV18 CASSLSPQSNEKLFF TGTGCCAGCTCCCTCTCCCCCCAGAGTAATGAAAAACTGTTTTTT
- - TRBJ1-5 TRBV28 CASSFPSGAGNQPQHF TGTGCCAGCAGTTTCCCCTCAGGGGCTGGCAATCAGCCCCAGCATTTT
- - TRBJ1-1 TRBV27 CASSLKGNTEAFF TGTGCCAGCAGTTTAAAGGGGAACACTGAAGCTTTCTTT
few - TRBJ1-1 TRBV12-3/TRBV12-4 CASSPRTEGSAFF TGTGCCAGCAGTCCCCGGACGGAAGGGTCAGCTTTCTTT
- - TRBJ1-1 TRBV6-5 CASSYGPKGGTEAFF TGTGCCAGCTCATACGGGCCTAAAGGAGGAACTGAAGCTTTCTTT
- TRBD1 TRBJ1-5 TRBV28 CASRKQGAGQPQHF TGTGCCAGCAGGAAACAGGGGGCAGGCCAGCCCCAGCATTTT
- - TRBJ2-6 TRBV9 CASSVAGGFGEAGANVLTF TGTGCCAGCAGCGTAGCCGGAGGGTTTGGGGAAGCCGGGGCCAACGTCCTGACTTTC
few - TRBJ2-7 TRBV10-3 CAISESSYEQYF TGTGCCATCAGTGAGTCCTCCTACGAGCAGTACTTC
- - TRBJ1-2 TRBV6-5 CASSQPAGAVRGYTF TGTGCCAGCAGCCAACCGGCGGGGGCTGTAAGAGGCTACACCTTC
medium-sized TRBD1 TRBJ1-1 TRBV7-9 CASSLGTGANTEAFF TGTGCCAGCAGCTTAGGAACAGGGGCTAACACTGAAGCTTTCTTT
- - TRBJ1-5 TRBV6-2/TRBV6-3 CASSYDGNQPQHF TGTGCCAGCAGTTACGACGGCAATCAGCCCCAGCATTTT